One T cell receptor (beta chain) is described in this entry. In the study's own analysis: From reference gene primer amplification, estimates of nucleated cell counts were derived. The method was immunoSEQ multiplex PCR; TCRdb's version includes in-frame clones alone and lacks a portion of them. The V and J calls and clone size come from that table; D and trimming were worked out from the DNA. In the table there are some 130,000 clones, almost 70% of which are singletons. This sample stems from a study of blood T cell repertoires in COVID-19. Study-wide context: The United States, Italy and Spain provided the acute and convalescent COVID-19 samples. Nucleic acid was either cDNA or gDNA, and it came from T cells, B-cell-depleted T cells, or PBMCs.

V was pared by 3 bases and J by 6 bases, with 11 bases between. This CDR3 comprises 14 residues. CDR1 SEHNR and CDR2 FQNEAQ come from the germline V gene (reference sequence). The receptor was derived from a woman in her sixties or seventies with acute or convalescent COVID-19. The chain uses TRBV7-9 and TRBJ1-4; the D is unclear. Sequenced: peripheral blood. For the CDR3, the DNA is TGTGCCAGCAGCTTTGGGCACGTGGATGAAAAACTGTTTTTT. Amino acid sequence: CASSFGHVDEKLFF.